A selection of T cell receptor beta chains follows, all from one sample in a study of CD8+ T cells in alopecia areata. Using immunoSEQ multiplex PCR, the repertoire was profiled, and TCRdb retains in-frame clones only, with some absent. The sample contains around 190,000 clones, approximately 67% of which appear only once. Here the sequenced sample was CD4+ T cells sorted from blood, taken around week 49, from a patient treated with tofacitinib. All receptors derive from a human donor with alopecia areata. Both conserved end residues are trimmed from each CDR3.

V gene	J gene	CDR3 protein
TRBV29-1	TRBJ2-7	SVATGTPSEQY
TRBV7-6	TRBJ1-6	ASSLDGQNSPLH
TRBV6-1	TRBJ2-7	ASSESFSEQY
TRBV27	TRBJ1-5	ASSHSGGPHGNQPQH
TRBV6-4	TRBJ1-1	ASSDTTRNTEAF
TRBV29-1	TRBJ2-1	SVEGGTSGGYNEQF
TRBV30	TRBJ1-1	AWSVRWDTEAF
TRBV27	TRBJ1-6	ASRLRPEAYNSPLH
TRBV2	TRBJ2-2	ASSVPRLAGNTGELF
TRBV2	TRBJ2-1	ASGQDSGGLDEQF
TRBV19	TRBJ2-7	ASSIAGGYEQY
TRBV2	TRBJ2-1	ASILAGAYNEQF
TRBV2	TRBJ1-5	ASSGGAGFGQPQH
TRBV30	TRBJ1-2	ACRDRGPLANYGYT
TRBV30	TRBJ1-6	AWAEQGSNSPLH
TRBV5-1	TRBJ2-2	ASSPGTHSTGELF
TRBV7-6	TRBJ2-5	ASSLESSGGTQETQY
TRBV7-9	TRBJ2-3	ASTSGGKGSTDTQY
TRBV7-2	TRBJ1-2	ASSLFGGDRLYGYT
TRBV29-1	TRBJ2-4	SVDRGDIQY
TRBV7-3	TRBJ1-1	ASSLTVNTEAF
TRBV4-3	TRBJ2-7	ASSQVFDSSYEQY
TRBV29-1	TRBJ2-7	SVAGIYEQY
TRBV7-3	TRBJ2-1	ASSLTYRDEQF
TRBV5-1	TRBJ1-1	ASRSGQGAEAF
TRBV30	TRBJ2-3	AWSVQGLGTDTQY
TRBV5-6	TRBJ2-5	ASSFQDRETQY
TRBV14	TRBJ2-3	ASSDGPLTDTQY
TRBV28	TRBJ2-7	ASRGQGFYEQY
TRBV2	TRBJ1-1	ASMRASTLLRNTEAF
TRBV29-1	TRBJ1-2	SVGTPRPGGLYGYT
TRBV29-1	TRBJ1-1	SVSITEAF
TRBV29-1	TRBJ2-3	SVSPRSDTQY
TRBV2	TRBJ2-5	ASSEQGSETQY
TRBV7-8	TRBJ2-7	ASSLRTDYEQY
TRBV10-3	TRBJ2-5	ASGPLGETQY
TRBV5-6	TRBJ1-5	ASSLNVDRPQH
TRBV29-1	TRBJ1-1	SAPGSHTEAF
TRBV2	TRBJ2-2	ASSDRRITGELF
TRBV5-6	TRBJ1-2	ASSFGRDYGYT
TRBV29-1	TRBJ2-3	GAPSWTGEPDTQY
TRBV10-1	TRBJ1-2	ASSEGEYGYT
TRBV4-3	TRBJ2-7	ASSQDASGGLVREQY
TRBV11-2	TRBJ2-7	ASSLVDTSYEQY
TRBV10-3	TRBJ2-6	AISGAGGASGANVLT
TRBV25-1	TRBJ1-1	ASRSGTGGNTEAF
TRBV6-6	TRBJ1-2	ASSYKGYT